Listed below are T cell receptor beta chains from one sample, sequenced in a study of cytomegalovirus exposure and HLA in healthy donors. Data came from immunoSEQ multiplex PCR; TCRdb stores just in-frame clones and leaves some out. This table holds approximately 220,000 clones, approximately 90% found once. The source material was PBMCs. Receptors originate from a man between 18 and 35 years old in good health and CMV-seronegative. Both conserved end residues are part of each CDR3. D genes are given only for firm matches. The size field is filled for only some rows; it gives once, few, many or a size class.

V	J	D	size	DNA	CDR3
TRBV28	TRBJ2-1	NA	NA	TGTGCCAGCGGGGGACTGAACAATGAGCAGTTCTTC	CASGGLNNEQFF
TRBV5-5	TRBJ2-5	NA	NA	TGTGCCAGCAGCCGCCTGGGCAGGGGCCAAGAGACCCAGTACTTC	CASSRLGRGQETQYF
TRBV5-4	TRBJ1-6	NA	NA	TGTGCCAGCAGTCTAGACAGTTATAATTCACCCCTCCACTTT	CASSLDSYNSPLHF
TRBV7-9	TRBJ2-3	TRBD2	NA	TGTGCCAGCAGCTTAGAAGCGGGAGGAACAGATACGCAGTATTTT	CASSLEAGGTDTQYF
TRBV19	TRBJ2-7	TRBD1	once	TGTGCCAGTAGTATGACAGGGAGCTCCTACGAGCAGTACTTC	CASSMTGSSYEQYF
TRBV28	TRBJ2-7	NA	NA	TGTGCCAGCAGTTTATTCGGCAGGGGAGGCGGGAGCTCCTACGAGCAGTACTTC	CASSLFGRGGGSSYEQYF
TRBV5-1	TRBJ1-1	TRBD1	NA	TGCGCCAGCAGCCCCGACAGGGGCGGAAACACTGAAGCTTTCTTT	CASSPDRGGNTEAFF
TRBV29-1	TRBJ2-3	NA	NA	TGCAGCGGATGGACTACTAGCACAGATACGCAGTATTTT	CSGWTTSTDTQYF
TRBV10-1	TRBJ2-3	TRBD2	NA	TGCGCCAGCAGACCTAGCGGGGGAATGAATACGCAGTATTTT	CASRPSGGMNTQYF
TRBV4-3	TRBJ1-1	TRBD1	NA	TGCGCCAGCAGCCAAGATGGGGACAGGGGGACTGAAGCTTTCTTT	CASSQDGDRGTEAFF
TRBV5-1	TRBJ2-7	NA	NA	TGCGCCAGCAGCTTACAGGGATACGAGCAGTACTTC	CASSLQGYEQYF
TRBV30	TRBJ1-1	TRBD1	NA	TGTGCCTGGGAAGAGACAGGGGGCGTCGCTGAAGCTTTCTTT	CAWEETGGVAEAFF
TRBV7-8	TRBJ1-1	NA	NA	TGTGCCAGCAGCTTAGCCCGCGGGAACACTGAAGCTTTCTTT	CASSLARGNTEAFF
TRBV19	TRBJ2-7	TRBD1	once	TGTGCCAGTAGTAGGACAGGGTTGGGAGAGCAGTACTTC	CASSRTGLGEQYF
TRBV6-5	TRBJ1-2	NA	NA	TGTGCCAGCAGTTACACCGGGGAAACTAACTATGGCTACACCTTC	CASSYTGETNYGYTF
TRBV14	TRBJ2-5	TRBD2	NA	TGTGCCAGCAGCCAAGCAGGGGGACTAGCGGGAGTTCGAGAGACCCAGTACTTC	CASSQAGGLAGVRETQYF
TRBV27	TRBJ1-5	NA	NA	TGTGCCAGCAGCCCCGGACTGGTCAATCAGCCCCAGCATTTT	CASSPGLVNQPQHF
TRBV28	TRBJ2-7	NA	NA	TGTGCCAGCAGTTTAACCGGGTCCCCCTACGAGCAGTACTTC	CASSLTGSPYEQYF
TRBV27	TRBJ1-2	NA	NA	TGTGCCAGCAGTTTTTCCACTAACTATGGCTACACCTTC	CASSFSTNYGYTF
TRBV5-1	TRBJ2-1	TRBD2	once	TGCGCCAGCAGCTCTAGCGGGGGCCGACACAATGAGCAGTTCTTC	CASSSSGGRHNEQFF
TRBV14	TRBJ2-7	NA	NA	TGTGCCAGCAGCCAAAGTAGTTACGAGCAGTACTTC	CASSQSSYEQYF
TRBV9	TRBJ2-1	TRBD2	once	TGTGCCAGCAGCGTAGCTGGGCGGGAGTACAATGAGCAGTTCTTC	CASSVAGREYNEQFF
TRBV14	TRBJ2-7	NA	NA	TGTGCCAGCAGCCAAGAAGCCTCCTACGAGCAGTACTTC	CASSQEASYEQYF
TRBV6-1	TRBJ1-2	NA	NA	TGTGCCAGCAGTGAAATGGGTGCGGCAGGGCGAAATCATGGCTACACCTTC	CASSEMGAAGRNHGYTF
TRBV28	TRBJ2-2	TRBD1	NA	TGTGCCAGCAGTACGACAGGGGAAAACACCGGGGAGCTGTTTTTT	CASSTTGENTGELFF
TRBV28	TRBJ1-1	NA	NA	TGTGCCAGCTGGGCAGGGATGAACACTGAAGCTTTCTTT	CASWAGMNTEAFF
TRBV6-5	TRBJ1-2	NA	NA	TGTGCCAGTACAACAGTTAACTATGGCTACACCTTC	CASTTVNYGYTF
TRBV4-1	TRBJ2-1	TRBD1	NA	TGCGCCAGCAGCCAAGGGGGACAGGGTCGTGGTGAGCAGTTCTTC	CASSQGGQGRGEQFF
TRBV5-1	TRBJ2-7	TRBD2	NA	TGCGCCAGCAGCGGAACTAGCGGGAACTACGAGCAGTACTTC	CASSGTSGNYEQYF
TRBV4-1	TRBJ1-1	NA	NA	TGCGCCAGCAGCCAACAGGGGCGAGAGGGGTGGGACACTGAAGCTTTCTTT	CASSQQGREGWDTEAFF
TRBV6-6	TRBJ1-5	NA	NA	TGTGCCAGCAGTCCCACAGGTTTAGAGCCCCAGCATTTT	CASSPTGLEPQHF
TRBV7-6	TRBJ2-1	TRBD2	NA	TGTGCCACCTACCCGCGACTAGCCCCCCGTAATGCCAATGAGCAGTTCTTC	CATYPRLAPRNANEQFF
TRBV7-3	TRBJ2-1	NA	once	TGTGCCAGCAGCTTAGGAGACGGCAGTGAGCAGTTCTTC	CASSLGDGSEQFF
TRBV29-1	TRBJ2-3	NA	NA	TGCAGCGTCGGGGGACGGGGTGGGGGCACAGATACGCAGTATTTT	CSVGGRGGGTDTQYF
TRBV29-1	TRBJ2-5	TRBD1	NA	TGCAGCGTGACCCGGACAGGGGGTGATGGAGAGACCCAGTACTTC	CSVTRTGGDGETQYF
TRBV28	TRBJ2-1	TRBD2	once	TGTGCCAGCAGTTTAAGGCTAGCGGGTAATGAGCAGTTCTTC	CASSLRLAGNEQFF
TRBV28	TRBJ2-7	NA	once	TGTGCCAGCAGTAACGACAAATTCTCCTACGAGCAGTACTTC	CASSNDKFSYEQYF
TRBV28	TRBJ2-2	NA	NA	TGTGCCAGCAGTTTACCCTCAACTAGTCTCCCCACCGGGGAGCTGTTTTTT	CASSLPSTSLPTGELFF
TRBV7-9	TRBJ2-5	NA	few	TGTGCCAGCAGCTTAGGAGGCGCAAAACAAGAGACCCAGTACTTC	CASSLGGAKQETQYF
TRBV6-6	TRBJ2-3	TRBD1	NA	TGTGCCAGCAGTGACCGGGACAGGGGCACCGATACGCAGTATTTT	CASSDRDRGTDTQYF
TRBV19	TRBJ2-4	NA	NA	TGTGCCAGTAGTGTCGCGATAGCGGATAAAAACATTCAGTACTTC	CASSVAIADKNIQYF
TRBV19	TRBJ2-1	TRBD2	NA	TGTGCCAGTAGTATAGTATCAGCGGGGGACAATGAGCAGTTCTTC	CASSIVSAGDNEQFF
TRBV27	TRBJ2-2	NA	NA	TGTGCCAGTAGGGCCGGGGTCGGGACCGGGGAGCTGTTTTTT	CASRAGVGTGELFF
TRBV28	TRBJ1-1	NA	NA	TGTGCCAGCACCCTAGTTACAGGGTTAAGCACTGAAGCTTTCTTT	CASTLVTGLSTEAFF
TRBV9	TRBJ2-6	NA	NA	TGTGCCAGCAGCGTAGTAGGGACAAGGTTAAGGGGGGCCAACGTCCTGACTTTC	CASSVVGTRLRGANVLTF
TRBV7-9	TRBJ2-7	NA	NA	TGTGCCAGCAGCTTTACCTACGAGCAGTACTTC	CASSFTYEQYF
TRBV18	TRBJ1-2	TRBD1	many	TGTGCCAGCTCACAGGGACAGGGGAATGGCTACACCTTC	CASSQGQGNGYTF
TRBV6-5	TRBJ1-5	NA	NA	TGTGCCACCAGTGCCGGGGGATCCAATCAGCCCCAGCATTTT	CATSAGGSNQPQHF